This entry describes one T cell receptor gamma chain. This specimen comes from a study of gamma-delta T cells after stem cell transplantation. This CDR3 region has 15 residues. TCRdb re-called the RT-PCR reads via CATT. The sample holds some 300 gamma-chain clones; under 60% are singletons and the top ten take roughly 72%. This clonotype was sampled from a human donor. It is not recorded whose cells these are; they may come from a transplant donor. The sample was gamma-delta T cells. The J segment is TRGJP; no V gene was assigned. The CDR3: CALWEVGFSKKIKVF. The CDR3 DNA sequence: TGTGCCTTGTGGGAGGTTGGGTTTAGCAAAAAAATCAAGGTATTT.